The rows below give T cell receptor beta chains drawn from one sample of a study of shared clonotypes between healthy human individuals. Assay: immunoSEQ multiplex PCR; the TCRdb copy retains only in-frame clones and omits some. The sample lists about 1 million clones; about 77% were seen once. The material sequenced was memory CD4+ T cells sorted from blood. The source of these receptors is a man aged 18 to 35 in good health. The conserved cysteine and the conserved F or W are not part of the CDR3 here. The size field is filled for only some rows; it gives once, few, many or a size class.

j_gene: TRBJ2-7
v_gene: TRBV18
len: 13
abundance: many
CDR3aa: ASSPQQGGNYEQY

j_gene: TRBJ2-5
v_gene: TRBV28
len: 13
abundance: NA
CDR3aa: ASNGKGLKEETQY

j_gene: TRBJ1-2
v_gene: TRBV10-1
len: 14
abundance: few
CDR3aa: ASRGPEGKANYGYT

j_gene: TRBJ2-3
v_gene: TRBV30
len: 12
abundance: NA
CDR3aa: AHGGDRDKDTQY

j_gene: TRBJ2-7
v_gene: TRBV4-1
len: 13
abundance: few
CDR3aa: ASSQDTLGGREQY

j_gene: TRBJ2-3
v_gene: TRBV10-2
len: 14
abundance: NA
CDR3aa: ASRRLAGDSTDTQY

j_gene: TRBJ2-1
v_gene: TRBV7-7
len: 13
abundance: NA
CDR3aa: ASSLQGGGYNEQF

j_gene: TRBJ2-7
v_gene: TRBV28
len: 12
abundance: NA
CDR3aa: ASSLPAPLGEQY

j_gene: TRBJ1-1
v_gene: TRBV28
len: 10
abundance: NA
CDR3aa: ASSLPATEAF

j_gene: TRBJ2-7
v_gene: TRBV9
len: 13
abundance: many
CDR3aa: ASSVAPSGEYEQY

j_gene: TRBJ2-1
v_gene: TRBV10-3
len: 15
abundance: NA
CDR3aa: AIIQLAGGPQYNEQF

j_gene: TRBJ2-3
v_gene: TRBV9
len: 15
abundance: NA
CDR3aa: ASSAPRLAPSSDTQY

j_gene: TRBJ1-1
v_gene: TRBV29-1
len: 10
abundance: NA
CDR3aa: SVHRGRGEAF

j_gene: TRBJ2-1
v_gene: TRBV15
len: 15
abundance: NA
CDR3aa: ATSRDLAGRSYNEQF

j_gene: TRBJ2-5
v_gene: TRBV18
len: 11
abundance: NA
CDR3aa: ASSPGIQETQY

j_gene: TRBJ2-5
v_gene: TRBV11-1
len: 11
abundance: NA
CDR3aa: ASRDHTQETQY

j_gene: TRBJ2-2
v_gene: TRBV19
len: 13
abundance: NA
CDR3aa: ASSIGQGTTGELF

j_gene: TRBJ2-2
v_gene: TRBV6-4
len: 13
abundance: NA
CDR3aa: ASSEKRGATGELF

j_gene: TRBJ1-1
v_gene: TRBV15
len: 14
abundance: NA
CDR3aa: ATSRVVSRADTEAF

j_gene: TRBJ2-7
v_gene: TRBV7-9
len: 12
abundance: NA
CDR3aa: ASSPGTSGAEQY

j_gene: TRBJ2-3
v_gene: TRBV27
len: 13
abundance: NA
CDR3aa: ASSSHRDPTDTQY

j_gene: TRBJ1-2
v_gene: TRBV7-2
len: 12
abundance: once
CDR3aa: ASSLGGPNYGYT

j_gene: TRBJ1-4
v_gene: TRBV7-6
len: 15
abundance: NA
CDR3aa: ASSLGRTQATNEKLF

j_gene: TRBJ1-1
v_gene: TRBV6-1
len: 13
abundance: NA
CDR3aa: ASSPGTALNTEAF

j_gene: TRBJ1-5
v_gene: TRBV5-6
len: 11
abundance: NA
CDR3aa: ASSLGPNQPQH

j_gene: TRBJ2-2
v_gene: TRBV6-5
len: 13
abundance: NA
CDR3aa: ASSPGVVGTGELF

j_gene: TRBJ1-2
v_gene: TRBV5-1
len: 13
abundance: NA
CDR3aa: ASSPEGSLNYGYT

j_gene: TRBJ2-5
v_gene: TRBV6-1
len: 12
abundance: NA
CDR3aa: ASSERGLGETQY

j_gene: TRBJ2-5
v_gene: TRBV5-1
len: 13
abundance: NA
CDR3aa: ASSILAGGQETQY

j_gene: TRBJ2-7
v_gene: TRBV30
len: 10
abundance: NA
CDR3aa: AWTAGHGEQY

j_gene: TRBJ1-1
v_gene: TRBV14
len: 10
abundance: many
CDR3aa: ASSQATGEAF

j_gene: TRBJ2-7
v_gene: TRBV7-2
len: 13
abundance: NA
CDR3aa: ASSLMADPRYEQY

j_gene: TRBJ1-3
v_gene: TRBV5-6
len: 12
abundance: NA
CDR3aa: ASSLPNSGNTIY

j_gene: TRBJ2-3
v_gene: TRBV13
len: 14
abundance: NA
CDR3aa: ASSLRLAGGVDTQY

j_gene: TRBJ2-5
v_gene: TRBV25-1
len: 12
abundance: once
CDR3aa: ASSENRAGETQY

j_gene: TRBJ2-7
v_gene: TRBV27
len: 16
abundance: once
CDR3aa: ASSCGQGPLLVSYEQY

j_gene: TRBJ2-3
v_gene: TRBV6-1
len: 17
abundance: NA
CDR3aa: ASSVGLAGGPHRADTQY

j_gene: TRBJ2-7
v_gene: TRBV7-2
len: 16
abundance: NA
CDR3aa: ASSLAEAGTRRTYEQY

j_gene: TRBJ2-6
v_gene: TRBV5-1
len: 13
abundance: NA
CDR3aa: ASTTWGAGANVLT

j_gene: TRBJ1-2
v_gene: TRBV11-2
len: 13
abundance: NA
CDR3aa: ASSLGGDSPRGYT

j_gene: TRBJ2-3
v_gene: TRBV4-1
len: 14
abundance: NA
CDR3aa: ASSQEWGRDTDTQY

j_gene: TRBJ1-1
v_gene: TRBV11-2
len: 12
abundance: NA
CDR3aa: ASSFGAWNTEAF

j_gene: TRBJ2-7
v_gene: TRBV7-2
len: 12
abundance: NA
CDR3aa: ASSLVEGYGEQY

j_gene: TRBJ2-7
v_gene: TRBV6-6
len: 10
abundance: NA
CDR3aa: AGSDGAYEQY

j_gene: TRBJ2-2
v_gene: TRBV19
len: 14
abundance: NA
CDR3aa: ASSLRPGPAPGELF

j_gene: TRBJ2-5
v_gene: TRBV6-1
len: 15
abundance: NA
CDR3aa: ASSELVTGGYGETQY

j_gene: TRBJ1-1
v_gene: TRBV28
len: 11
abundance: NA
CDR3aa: ASSLEGRTEAF

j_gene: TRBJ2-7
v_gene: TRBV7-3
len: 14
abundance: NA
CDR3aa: ASIPPSPRPTYEQY

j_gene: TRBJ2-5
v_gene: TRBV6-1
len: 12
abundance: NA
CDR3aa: ASSPQEFQETQY